This T cell receptor (beta chain) derives from a study of OX40 agonist ivuxolimab in advanced cancers. Study context: Melanoma, hepatocellular carcinoma, head and neck or renal cell cancer occurred in dose-escalation patients. Study-level points and caveats: Researchers report that CD8+ T cells had, on average, more expanded clones than CD4+.

In the case of this clone: Its target is not known.

TCRdb's table, derived via immunoSEQ multiplex PCR, lists solely in-frame clones and lacks some. Found here are some 94,000 clones, under 95% of them singletons; the top ten hold 0.81%. The sample here was CD4+ or CD8+ T cells sorted from blood, taken in a trial of the OX40 agonist ivuxolimab. The receptor comes from an adult with an advanced solid tumor such as melanoma, head and neck, liver or kidney cancer.

The CDR3 is CASSLPQVNYGYTF. Here the CDR3 DNA reads TGTGCCAGCAGTTTGCCGCAGGTTAACTATGGCTACACCTTC. V usage is TRBV28 and J usage is TRBJ1-2; D not certain. This CDR3 is 14 amino acids long. Trimming removed 3 bases from V and 1 base from J, with 9 bases in between. Germline V lookup: CDR1 MDHEN, CDR2 SYDVKM.